This TCR beta chain comes out of a study of vaccination effects on CD4 cells after COVID-19. The table came from immunoSEQ multiplex PCR; TCRdb's copy has only in-frame clones and leaves some out. Of approximately 74,000 clones in the sample, roughly four fifths were seen once. As regards this clone: Its specificity is unknown.

After less than 11 days in culture, the CD4+ T cells were isolated. Either the BNT162b2 or mRNA-1273 vaccine was given to participants in two doses. Vaccine recipients had no previous SARS-CoV-2 infection; their nucleocapsid antibodies were negative. Trimming shortened V by 6 bases and J by 4 bases, and 21 bases separated the two germline ends. Germline loops: CDR1 ENHRY, CDR2 SYGVKD. The CDR3 extends over 16 amino acids. V gene TRBV10-3 combines with J gene TRBJ1-1; D may be TRBD1 (6 bases). The sequence was obtained from a human donor who received a COVID-19 vaccine. Material: CD4+ T cells from PBMCs cultured without peptide, obtained after COVID-19 vaccination. DNA of the CDR3: TGTGCCATCAGGGGGTGGAGGGGGACTAAGACCACTGAAGCTTTCTTT. Its protein is CAIRGWRGTKTTEAFF.